These T cell receptor beta chains were read from a single sample in a study of shared clonotypes between healthy human individuals. Sequencing was performed with immunoSEQ multiplex PCR; in TCRdb, only in-frame clones are kept and a portion is missing. The sample has approximately 700,000 clones, around three quarters seen once. Sequencing was done on a sample of memory CD4+ T cells sorted from blood. These receptors originate from a woman aged 30 to 39 in good health. CDR3s leave out the opening cysteine and the closing phenylalanine or tryptophan. Each record gives: clone size, D gene, V gene, CDR3 protein. A D gene is named only where the DNA matches it firmly. A row's size may be missing; if present it is once, few, many or a size class.

few	-	TRBV25-1	ASNSLETQY
-	TRBD1	TRBV5-1	ASSLGQGGYT
few	TRBD2	TRBV19	ASSMWGGRETQY
-	-	TRBV5-1	ASSLNPPQDLAGYT
-	TRBD1	TRBV7-2	ASSLQGAARLDEQY
-	TRBD1	TRBV27	ASSSLGTGGWNEQF
-	TRBD2	TRBV28	ASRSNLAAIFDEQF
-	TRBD2	TRBV28	ASRTGLAGEQF
many	-	TRBV30	AWKQEGRTEAF
-	-	TRBV28	ASSLMGHGGLDEAF
-	-	TRBV7-9	ASLLRAGGDTQY
-	TRBD2	TRBV10-1	ASSLAGYNEQF
-	TRBD2	TRBV9	ASSVGRTSGREETQY
-	-	TRBV25-1	ASSDRDRGAAEAF
-	-	TRBV28	ASSSYRAGGYT
-	TRBD2	TRBV7-9	ASKVTSGNTGELF
-	TRBD1	TRBV5-1	ASSPGTGSEQY
-	-	TRBV18	ASSPTLAGGTTDTQY
-	TRBD1	TRBV30	AWRPSFRDRGLYEQY
-	-	TRBV11-2	ASSLAGGQSSDTQY
-	TRBD1	TRBV10-1	ASSVQGIEDTQY
-	-	TRBV19	ASRQNQSPQH
-	-	TRBV4-1	ASSLARNGLYNEQF
-	-	TRBV5-4	ASSLGRSPGTEAF
-	TRBD2	TRBV10-2	ASSVKTLAGGHTDTQY
-	TRBD2	TRBV6-5	ASSYSSGAGYEQY
-	-	TRBV2	ASKAGIQGYT
few	-	TRBV6-5	ASSYLYEQY
-	-	TRBV21-1	ASNTTGGVYEQY
once	-	TRBV19	ASMRELSGNTIY
-	-	TRBV5-8	ASSLGTANTEAF
few	-	TRBV7-8	ASSLERAGGYT
-	TRBD1	TRBV6-1	ATCPWTGEDTEAF
many	-	TRBV5-1	ASSLQGDGELF
once	TRBD1	TRBV30	ASDFRGLNYGYT
-	-	TRBV27	ASSSERTLSSYEQY
-	-	TRBV2	ASSRVSGRATNEKLF
-	-	TRBV28	ASSFTAYYGYT
-	-	TRBV7-9	ASSLAGGNYEQY
-	TRBD1	TRBV5-1	ASSFGQGEDETQY
once	-	TRBV2	ASSLGRVPNQPQH
-	TRBD1	TRBV10-2	ASSESHGTGEYEQY
-	-	TRBV5-1	ASREGDDEKLF
-	TRBD2	TRBV28	ASSFRTSSSYNEQF
-	-	TRBV11-3	ASSNRVGEQF
-	-	TRBV11-2	ASSLDQPLLSGNTIY
few	-	TRBV5-1	ASAPGENQPQH
-	TRBD1	TRBV27	ASSHGQGAGYT